The following is a T cell receptor beta chain sequence with its context. The method was immunoSEQ multiplex PCR; TCRdb's version includes in-frame clones alone and lacks a portion of them. The sample has roughly 61,000 clones, around 97% seen once. The sample is drawn from a study of technical replicates of blood from a handful of donors. There are 15 residues in the CDR3. V shed 6 bases and J shed 11 bases, with 20 bases lying between them. Germline CDR1 SGHTA, CDR2 FQGTGA. This chain links TRBV7-3 with TRBJ1-6; maybe TRBD1 (5 bases). The sequenced sample was T cells isolated from PBMCs. This clonotype originated in a human donor in good health. The CDR3 DNA is TGTGCCAGCAGAATCAGCCGAGCAGGGATGGCACCCCTCCACTTT. This gives the protein CASRISRAGMAPLHF.